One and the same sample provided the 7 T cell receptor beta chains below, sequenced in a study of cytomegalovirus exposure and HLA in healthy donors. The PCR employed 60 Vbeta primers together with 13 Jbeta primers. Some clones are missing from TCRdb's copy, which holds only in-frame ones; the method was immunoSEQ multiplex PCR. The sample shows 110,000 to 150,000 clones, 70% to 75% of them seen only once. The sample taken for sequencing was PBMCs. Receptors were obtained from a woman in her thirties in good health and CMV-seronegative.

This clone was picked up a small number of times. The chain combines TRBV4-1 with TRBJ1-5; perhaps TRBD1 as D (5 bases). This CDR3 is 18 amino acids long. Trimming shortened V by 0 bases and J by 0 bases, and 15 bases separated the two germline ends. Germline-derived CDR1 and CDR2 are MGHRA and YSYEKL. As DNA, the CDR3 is TGCGCCAGCAGCCAAGATCAAACAGGCTACTATAGCAATCAGCCCCAGCATTTT. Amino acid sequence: CASSQDQTGYYSNQPQHF.

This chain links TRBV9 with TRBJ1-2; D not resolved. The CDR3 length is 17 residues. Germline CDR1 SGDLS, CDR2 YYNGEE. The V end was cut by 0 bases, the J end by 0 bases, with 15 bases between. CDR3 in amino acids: CASSVVGEGEANYGYTF. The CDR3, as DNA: TGTGCCAGCAGCGTAGTAGGCGAGGGTGAAGCTAACTATGGCTACACCTTC.

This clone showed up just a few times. CDR3 sequence (DNA): TGCGCCAGCAGCGGGACAGGGGAAACTAATGAAAAACTGTTTTTT. It codes for CASSGTGETNEKLFF. The rearrangement joins TRBV5-1 to TRBJ1-4; 10 bases fit TRBD1. V trimming: 4 bases; J trimming: 1 base; junction bases outside the gene matches: 1. CDR3 length: 15 amino acids. CDR1 is SGHRS, CDR2 YFSETQ, per germline.

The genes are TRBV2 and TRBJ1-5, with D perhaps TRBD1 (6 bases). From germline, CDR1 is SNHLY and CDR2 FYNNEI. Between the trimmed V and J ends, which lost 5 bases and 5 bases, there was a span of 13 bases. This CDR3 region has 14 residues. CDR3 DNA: TGTGCCAGCAGTTTTGGTTGGGGGCATCAGCCCCAGCATTTT. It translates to CASSFGWGHQPQHF. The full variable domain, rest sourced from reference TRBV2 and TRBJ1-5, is EPEVTQTPSHQVTQMGQEVILRCVPISNHLYFYWYRQILGQKVEFLVSFYNNEISEKSEIFDDQFSVERPDGSNFTLKIRSTKLEDSAMYFCASSFGWGHQPQHFGDGTRLSIL.

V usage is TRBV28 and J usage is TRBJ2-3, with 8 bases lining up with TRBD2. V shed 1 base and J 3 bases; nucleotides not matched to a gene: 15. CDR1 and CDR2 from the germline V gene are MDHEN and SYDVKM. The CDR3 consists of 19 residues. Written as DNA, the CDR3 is TGTGCCAGCAGTTTATCCACACCACGGGCGGGGGGTCGGACAGATACGCAGTATTTT. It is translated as CASSLSTPRAGGRTDTQYF.

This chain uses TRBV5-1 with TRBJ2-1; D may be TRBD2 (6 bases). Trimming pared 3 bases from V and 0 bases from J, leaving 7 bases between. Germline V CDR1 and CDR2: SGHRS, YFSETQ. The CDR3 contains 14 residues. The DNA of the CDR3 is TGCGCCAGCAGCTGGGACTCCTCCTACAATGAGCAGTTCTTC. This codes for CASSWDSSYNEQFF.

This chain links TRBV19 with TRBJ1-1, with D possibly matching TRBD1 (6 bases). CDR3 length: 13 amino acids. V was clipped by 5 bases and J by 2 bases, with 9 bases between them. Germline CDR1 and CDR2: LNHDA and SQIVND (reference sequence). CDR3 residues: CASSDRPNTEAFF. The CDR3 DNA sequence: TGTGCCAGTAGTGACAGGCCCAACACTGAAGCTTTCTTT.